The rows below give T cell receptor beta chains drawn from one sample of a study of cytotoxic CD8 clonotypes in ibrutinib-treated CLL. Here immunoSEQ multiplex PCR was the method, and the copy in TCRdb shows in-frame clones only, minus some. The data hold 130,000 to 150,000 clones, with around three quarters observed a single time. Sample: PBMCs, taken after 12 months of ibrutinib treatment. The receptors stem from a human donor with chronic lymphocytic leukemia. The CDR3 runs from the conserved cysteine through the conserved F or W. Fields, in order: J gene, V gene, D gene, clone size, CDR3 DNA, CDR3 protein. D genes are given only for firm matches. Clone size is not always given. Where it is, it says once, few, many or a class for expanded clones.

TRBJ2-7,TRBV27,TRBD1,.,TGTGCCAGCAGACCGACAGGGGGCAGCTACGAGCAGTACTTC,CASRPTGGSYEQYF
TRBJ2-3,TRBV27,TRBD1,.,TGTGCCAGCAGTTCCTCTCGGGGGACAGGTCGCACAGATACGCAGTATTTT,CASSSSRGTGRTDTQYF
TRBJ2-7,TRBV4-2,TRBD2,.,TGTGCCAGCAGCCAAGAACAGAAGACTAGCGGGAGCCTCTCCTACGAGCAGTACTTC,CASSQEQKTSGSLSYEQYF
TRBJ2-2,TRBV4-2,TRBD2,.,TGTGCCAGCAGCCAAGAGGCTAGCGGGGCGAACACCGGGGAGCTGTTTTTT,CASSQEASGANTGELFF
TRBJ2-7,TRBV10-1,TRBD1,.,TGCGCCAGCAGTGTAGGACAGGGCTACGAGCAGTACTTC,CASSVGQGYEQYF
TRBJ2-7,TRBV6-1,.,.,TGTGCCAGCGGTATGAGTGGGTCCTACGAGCAGTACTTC,CASGMSGSYEQYF
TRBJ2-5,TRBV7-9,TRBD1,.,TGTGCCAGCAGCTTAGCGAGGGATCCGGGACAGGAGTCTTGGGAGACCCAGTACTTC,CASSLARDPGQESWETQYF
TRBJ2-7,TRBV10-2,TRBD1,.,TGCGCCAGCAGTTGGGACAGCAGCTCCTACGAGCAGTACTTC,CASSWDSSSYEQYF
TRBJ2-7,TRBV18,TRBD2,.,TGTGCCAGCTCACCACCGGTTGCTAGCGGGAGATATGAGCAGTACTTC,CASSPPVASGRYEQYF
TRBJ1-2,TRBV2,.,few,TGTGCCAGCAGTGAAGCGCTTAAGGGAGGCGGCTACACCTTC,CASSEALKGGGYTF
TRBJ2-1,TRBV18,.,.,TGTGCCAGCTCACGGGGATTAGGGGGTATTTTTGTCAATGAGCAGTTCTTC,CASSRGLGGIFVNEQFF
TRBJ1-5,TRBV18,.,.,TGTGCCAGCTCACCAGCAGCATATAGCAATCAGCCCCAGCATTTT,CASSPAAYSNQPQHF
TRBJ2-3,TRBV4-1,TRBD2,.,TGCGCCAGCAGCCTTGTGGCTAGCGGGTACACAGATACGCAGTATTTT,CASSLVASGYTDTQYF
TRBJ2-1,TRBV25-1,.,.,TGTGCCAGCAGTGACCGACCGGGGGTAGGGTACAATGAGCAGTTCTTC,CASSDRPGVGYNEQFF
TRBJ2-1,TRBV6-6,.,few,TGTGCCAGCAGCCCTCACTATGAGCAGTTCTTC,CASSPHYEQFF
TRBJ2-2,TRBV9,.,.,TGTGCCAGCAGCGGGTTTGGTGTCGGGACCGGGGAGCTGTTTTTT,CASSGFGVGTGELFF
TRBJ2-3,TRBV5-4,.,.,TGTGCCAGCAGCCTGGCGGGACTTAGTACAGATACGCAGTATTTT,CASSLAGLSTDTQYF
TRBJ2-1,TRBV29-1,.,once,TGCAGCGTTGTTGTTTTTGAGCAGTTCTTC,CSVVVFEQFF